The next 7 T cell receptor beta chains were all read from a single sample in a study of molecular identifiers for immune sequencing clone quantification. TCRdb recomputed calls from the PCR reads with MiXCR, one row per CDR3 protein. The repertoire holds about 70,000 distinct CDR3 sequences, with approximately 18% as singletons. Sequencing was performed on naive CD8+ T cells from blood, with Jurkat cell RNA spiked in. The subset here: FACS-sorted CD8+CD4-CCR7+CD45RA+ naive T cells. Receptors were obtained from a human donor in good health. Some libraries in this study had Jurkat cell RNA spiked in.

The chain has TRBV19 and TRBJ2-2; tentatively, D is TRBD2 (5 bases). Germline V gene sequence: CDR1 LNHDA, CDR2 SQIVND (reference sequence). CDR3 length: 16 residues. The V gene lost 6 bases and the J gene lost 5 bases, with 19 bases spanning the gap. The CDR3 region is CASRSDYTPITGELFF. The CDR3 DNA sequence: TGTGCCAGTAGGAGCGACTACACTCCTATTACCGGGGAGCTGTTTTTT.

This clonotype was seen ten or more times. The V gene is TRBV5-6, the J gene TRBJ2-3, with D possibly TRBD2 on 6 matching bases. V was cut by 5 bases and J by 2 bases, with 15 bases left in between. CDR1 is SGHDT, CDR2 YYEEEE, per germline. There are 15 residues in the CDR3. CDR3 loop: CASRPPGLTTDTQYF. CDR3 DNA sequence: TGTGCCAGCAGGCCCCCGGGACTTACCACAGATACGCAGTATTTT.

There are a few counts of this clonotype. The chain links TRBV5-1 to TRBJ2-5; D is undetermined. V lost 0 bases and J 3 bases, leaving 6 bases between the germline ends. This CDR3 is built from 13 residues. Germline V gives CDR1 SGHRS, CDR2 YFSETQ. DNA of the CDR3: TGCGCCAGCAGCTTGGTTCAGGAAGAGACCCAGTACTTC. Translation: CASSLVQEETQYF.

This clonotype appeared a few times. V gene TRBV5-1 combines with J gene TRBJ2-7; D unclear. V was clipped by 1 base and J by 2 bases, with 10 bases between them. The CDR3 has 14 residues. Germline V gene sequence: CDR1 SGHRS, CDR2 YFSETQ. CDR3 loop: CASSLRTETYEQYF. For the CDR3, the DNA is TGCGCCAGCAGCTTGAGGACGGAAACCTACGAGCAGTACTTC.

This clonotype was observed at least ten times. The J gene is TRBJ1-2, the V gene TRBV12-3 or TRBV12-4; D gene uncertain. The germline V and J ends were trimmed by 3 bases and 8 bases, with 7 bases remaining between them. The CDR3 is 11 amino acids. The CDR3 region has the DNA TGTGCCAGCAGTTTGGTCGGCGGCTACACCTTC. This sequence encodes CASSLVGGYTF.

This clonotype was counted many times. The chain carries TRBV3-1 and TRBJ2-5; D not resolved. V was cut by 5 bases and J by 9 bases, with 16 bases left in between. The CDR3 runs 13 residues. Germline-derived CDR1 and CDR2 are LGHDT and YNNKEL (reference sequence). DNA of the CDR3: TGTGCCAGCAGCAAAGGGCCCTTACGGGCCCAGTACTTC. Its protein product is CASSKGPLRAQYF.

This clonotype was found many times. This chain links TRBV6-2 or TRBV6-3 with TRBJ1-5; D is unresolved. The V end lost 2 bases, the J end lost 0 bases, and 5 bases lay between the germline ends. The V gene's germline CDR1 is MNHEY and CDR2 SVGEGT. This CDR3 has 14 amino acids. CDR3 residues: CASSYVYSNQPQHF. The CDR3 DNA sequence: TGTGCCAGCAGTTACGTTTATAGCAATCAGCCCCAGCATTTT.